This T cell receptor beta chain derives from a study of post-analysis software for immune sequencing data. Study-level information: Disease courses included relapsing-remitting, secondary progressive and progressive-relapsing multiple sclerosis.

TCR beta cDNA libraries included unique molecular identifiers. Hundreds of thousands of cDNA molecules were obtained from approximately 1 to 10 million T cells. From the PCR reads, TCRdb called clonotypes with MiXCR, one entry per CDR3 protein. The repertoire has about 540,000 distinct CDR3 sequences, under 40% of them found once; the top ten carry roughly 6%. Overall study findings and caveats: Five or six TRBV segments, TRBV5-6, TRBV5-1 and TRBV20-1 among them, were found more frequent in patients than controls. Controls had significantly higher normalized Chao1 diversity than multiple sclerosis patients.

The CDR3 is made up of 14 amino acids. The germline V gene encodes CDR1 MDHEN and CDR2 SYDVKM. Trimming removed 6 bases from V and 8 bases from J; junction bases left unmatched: 4. As to this clonotype: The antigen remains unidentified.

This chain uses TRBV28 with TRBJ1-6; TRBD1 agrees at 10 bases. The sequence was obtained from a girl aged 2 to 17 with multiple sclerosis. The sample taken for sequencing was blood. In nucleotides, the CDR3 is TGTGCCAGCAGCCGGGGACAGGGGTATTCACCCCTCCACTTT. It codes for CASSRGQGYSPLHF.